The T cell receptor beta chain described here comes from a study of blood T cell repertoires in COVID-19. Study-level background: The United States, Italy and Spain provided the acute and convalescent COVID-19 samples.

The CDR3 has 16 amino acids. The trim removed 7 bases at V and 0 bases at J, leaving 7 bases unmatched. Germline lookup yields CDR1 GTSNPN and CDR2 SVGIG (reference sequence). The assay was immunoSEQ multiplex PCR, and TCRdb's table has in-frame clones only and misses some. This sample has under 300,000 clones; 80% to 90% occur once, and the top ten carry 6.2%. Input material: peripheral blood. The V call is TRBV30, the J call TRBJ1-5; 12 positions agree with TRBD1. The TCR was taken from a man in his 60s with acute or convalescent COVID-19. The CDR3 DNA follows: TGTGCCTTCCGGGACAGGGGGCGAAGTAGCAATCAGCCCCAGCATTTT. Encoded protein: CAFRDRGRSSNQPQHF.